One sample yielded the 10 T cell receptor beta chains listed below, sequenced in a study of blood T cells in healthy people across ages. Through a sample-barcoded 5' primer and a J-beta primer mix, a second PCR was run for about 6 to 12 cycles. TCRdb re-derived calls from the 5' RACE reads in MiXCR, one entry per CDR3 protein. The sample contains about 1 million distinct CDR3 sequences, 45% of which appear only once. Sample: blood. The receptors derive from a woman aged 60 to 75 in good health.

The chain combines TRBV12-3 or TRBV12-4 with TRBJ1-2; no clear D gene. Trimming left V 3 bases short and J 4 bases short, with 12 bases between. This CDR3 has 14 residues. This chain's CDR3 is CASSFSPEIYGYTF. CDR3 nucleotides: TGTGCCAGCAGTTTCTCGCCGGAGATCTATGGCTACACCTTC.

This clonotype was counted a few times. V is TRBV29-1 and J is TRBJ1-4; D is undetermined. Trimming stripped 4 bases from V and 7 bases from J, with 13 bases between. The CDR3 has 13 amino acids. CDR1 SQVTM and CDR2 ANQGSEA come from the germline V gene. The CDR3 nucleotides are TGCAGCGTTGCGACGCGAGTGGGTGAAAAACTGTTTTTT. Its translation: CSVATRVGEKLFF.

This clonotype was seen only a few times. The rearrangement uses TRBV6-2 or TRBV6-3 and TRBJ2-1; TRBD2 aligns across 7 bases. Looked up from germline, CDR1 is MNHEY and CDR2 is SVGEGT. CDR3 length equals 15 residues. The ends lost 6 bases at V and 8 bases at J; junction bases unmatched: 13. CDR3 sequence (DNA): TGTGCCAGCAGGACGCTAGGTTCGGGGGGTTATGAGCAGTTCTTC. This sequence encodes CASRTLGSGGYEQFF.

The gene calls are TRBV4-1 and TRBJ2-7; 9 bases line up with TRBD2. With 7 bases clipped from V and 3 bases from J, the junction kept 10 bases outside the gene matches. The CDR3 runs to 15 residues. Germline V gives CDR1 MGHRA, CDR2 YSYEKL. CDR3 nucleotide sequence: TGCGCCAGCAACCTTCGGACTAGCGAGGACTACGAGCAGTACTTC. The encoded protein is CASNLRTSEDYEQYF.

This clonotype was counted between two and nine times. V usage is TRBV20-1 and J usage is TRBJ2-7, with 7 bases lining up with TRBD2. The CDR3 is 15 amino acids. Germline values: CDR1 DFQATT, CDR2 SNEGSKA (reference sequence). J gave up 0 bases and V 0 bases, and 5 bases lay outside the gene matches. The CDR3 here is CSARELGGYSYEQYF. The DNA of the CDR3 is TGCAGTGCTAGAGAATTGGGGGGGTACTCCTACGAGCAGTACTTC.

Here the CDR3 reads CASSDGTSGRSEQFF. The CDR3 DNA follows: TGTGCCAGCAGTGATGGGACTAGCGGGAGAAGTGAGCAGTTCTTC. The V call is TRBV2, the J call TRBJ2-1; 14 bases map to TRBD2. The CDR3 consists of 15 residues. J lost 9 bases, V lost 3 bases, and 4 bases had no gene match. Germline V gene data show CDR1 as SNHLY and CDR2 as FYNNEI.

This clonotype was found a few times. The chain recombines TRBV4-1 with TRBJ2-1; 11 nucleotides line up with TRBD2. The CDR3 extends over 13 amino acids. Germline CDR1 reads MGHRA; CDR2 reads YSYEKL. V lost 3 bases to trimming and J lost 10 bases; unmatched junction nucleotides: 2. CDR3 in amino acids: CASSQGTSGEQFF. DNA for the CDR3: TGCGCCAGCAGCCAGGGGACTAGCGGCGAGCAGTTCTTC.

This clonotype occurred a few times. This chain uses TRBV12-3 or TRBV12-4 with TRBJ2-1; tentatively, D is TRBD1 or TRBD2 (6 bases each). The V end was cut by 3 bases, the J end by 6 bases, with 15 bases between. The CDR3 has 15 amino acids. For the CDR3, the DNA is TGTGCCAGCAGTTTCGGTCGGGGGCTCAGCAATGAGCAGTTCTTC. It codes for CASSFGRGLSNEQFF.

This clonotype has ten or more counts. The CDR3 loop reads CSAATSGRTKNIQYF. CDR3 DNA sequence: TGCAGTGCAGCGACTAGCGGGAGAACCAAAAACATTCAGTACTTC. The rearrangement joins TRBV20-1 to TRBJ2-4; 12 bases fit TRBD2. Per the germline V gene, CDR1 is DFQATT and CDR2 is SNEGSKA (reference sequence). With 6 bases clipped from V and 2 bases from J, the junction kept 5 bases outside the gene matches. The CDR3 has 15 residues.

In this sample, this clonotype turned up a few times. The rearrangement joins TRBV5-1 to TRBJ1-4, with a weak D call TRBD1 (6 bases). This CDR3 spans 13 amino acids. The germline V gene has CDR1 SGHRS and CDR2 YFSETQ. The V and J ends lost 3 bases and 5 bases respectively, with 8 bases between them. The CDR3 bases are TGCGCCAGCAGCTGGACAGAAAATGAAAAACTGTTTTTT. Its protein is CASSWTENEKLFF.